This T cell receptor (beta chain) was captured in a study of Tregs in tolerant kidney transplant recipients. Study-wide results and limits: Antigen-driven expansion was suggested because donor-specific Tregs expanded more than all Tregs in tolerant patients. Biological reproducibility was not directly addressed in this study. Tregs expanded with activated donor B cells seemed most donor-specific.

Points on this clone: Its antigen is currently unknown.

The nonmyeloablative bone marrow transplants came from related graft donors, with transient mixed chimerism. Thawed PBMCs were FACS-sorted into unstimulated CD4+CD25+CD127- regulatory T cells, CD4+CD25- non-regulatory cells, CD4 and CD8 cells. TCRdb keeps only in-frame clones here, not all; method: immunoSEQ multiplex PCR. The sample includes 50,000 to 65,000 clones, 80% to 90% seen only once; the top ten take approximately 3.9%. The CDR3 runs 15 residues. CDR1 is LNHDA and CDR2 is SQIVND in the germline V gene (reference sequence). Germline trimming cut 3 bases from V and 6 bases from J; bases unmatched to any gene: 4.

This TCR was sampled from a human patient who received a combined kidney and bone marrow transplant. Some of the T cells may derive from the graft donor. The chain recombines TRBV19 with TRBJ2-7; TRBD2 matches 14 bases. Here the sequenced sample was CD4+ T cells from blood (PBMCs), taken 6 months after the transplant. CDR3 sequence: CASSMGLAGAGEQYF. CDR3 DNA: TGTGCCAGTAGTATGGGACTAGCGGGAGCAGGCGAGCAGTACTTC.